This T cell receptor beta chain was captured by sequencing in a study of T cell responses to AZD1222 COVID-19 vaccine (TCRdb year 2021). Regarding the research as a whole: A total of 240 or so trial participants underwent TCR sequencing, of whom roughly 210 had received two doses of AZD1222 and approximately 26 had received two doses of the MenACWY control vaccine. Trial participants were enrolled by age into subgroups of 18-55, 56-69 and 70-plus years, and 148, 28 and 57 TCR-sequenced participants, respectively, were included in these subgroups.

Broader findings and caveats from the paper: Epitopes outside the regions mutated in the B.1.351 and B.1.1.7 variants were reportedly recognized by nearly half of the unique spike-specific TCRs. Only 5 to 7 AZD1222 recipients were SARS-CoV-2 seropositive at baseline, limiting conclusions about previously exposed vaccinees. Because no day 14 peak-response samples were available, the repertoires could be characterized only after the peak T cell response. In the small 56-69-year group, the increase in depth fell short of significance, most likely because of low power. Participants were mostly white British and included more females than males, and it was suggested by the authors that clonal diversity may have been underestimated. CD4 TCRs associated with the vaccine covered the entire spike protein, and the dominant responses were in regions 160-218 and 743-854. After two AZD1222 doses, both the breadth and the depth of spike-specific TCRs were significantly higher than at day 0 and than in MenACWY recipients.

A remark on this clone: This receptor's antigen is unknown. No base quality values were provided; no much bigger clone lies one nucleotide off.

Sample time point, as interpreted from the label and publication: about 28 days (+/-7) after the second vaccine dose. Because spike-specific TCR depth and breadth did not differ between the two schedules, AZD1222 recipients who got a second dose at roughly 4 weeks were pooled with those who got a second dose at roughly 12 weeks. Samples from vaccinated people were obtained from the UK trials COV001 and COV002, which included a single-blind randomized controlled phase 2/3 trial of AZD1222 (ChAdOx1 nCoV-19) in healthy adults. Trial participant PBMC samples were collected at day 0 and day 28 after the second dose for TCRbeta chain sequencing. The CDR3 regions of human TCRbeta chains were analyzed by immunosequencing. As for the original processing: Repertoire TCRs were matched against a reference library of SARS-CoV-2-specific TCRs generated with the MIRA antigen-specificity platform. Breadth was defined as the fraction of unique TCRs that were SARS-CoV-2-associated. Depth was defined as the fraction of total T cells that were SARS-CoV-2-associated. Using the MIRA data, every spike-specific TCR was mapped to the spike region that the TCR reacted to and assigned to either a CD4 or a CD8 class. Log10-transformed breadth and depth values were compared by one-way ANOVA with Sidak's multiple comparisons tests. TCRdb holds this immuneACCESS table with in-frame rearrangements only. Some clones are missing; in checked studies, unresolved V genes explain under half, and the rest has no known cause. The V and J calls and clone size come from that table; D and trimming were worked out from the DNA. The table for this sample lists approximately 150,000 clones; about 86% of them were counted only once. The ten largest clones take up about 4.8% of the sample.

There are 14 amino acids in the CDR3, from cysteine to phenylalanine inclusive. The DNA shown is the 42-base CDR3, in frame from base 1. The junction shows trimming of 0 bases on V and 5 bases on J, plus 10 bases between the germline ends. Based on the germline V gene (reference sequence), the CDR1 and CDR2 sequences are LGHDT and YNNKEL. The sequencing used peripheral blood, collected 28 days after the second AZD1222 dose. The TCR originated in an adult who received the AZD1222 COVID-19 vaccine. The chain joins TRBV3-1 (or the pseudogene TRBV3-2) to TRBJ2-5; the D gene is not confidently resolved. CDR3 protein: CASSQDVGQETQYF. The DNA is TGTGCCAGCAGCCAAGATGTTGGGCAGGAGACCCAGTACTTC.